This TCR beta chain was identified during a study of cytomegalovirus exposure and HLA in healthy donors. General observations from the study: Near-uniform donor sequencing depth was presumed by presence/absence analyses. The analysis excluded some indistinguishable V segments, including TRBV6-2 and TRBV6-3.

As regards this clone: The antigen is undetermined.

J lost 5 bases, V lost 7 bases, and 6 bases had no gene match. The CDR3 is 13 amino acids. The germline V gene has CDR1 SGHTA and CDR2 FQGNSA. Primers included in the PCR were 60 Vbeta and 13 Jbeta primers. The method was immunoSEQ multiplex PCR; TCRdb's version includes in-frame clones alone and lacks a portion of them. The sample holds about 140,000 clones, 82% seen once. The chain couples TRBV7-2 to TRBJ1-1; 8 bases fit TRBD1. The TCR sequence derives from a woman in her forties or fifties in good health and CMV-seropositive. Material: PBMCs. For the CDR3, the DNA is TGTGCCAGCAACGACAGGGGAATTACTGAAGCTTTCTTT. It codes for CASNDRGITEAFF.